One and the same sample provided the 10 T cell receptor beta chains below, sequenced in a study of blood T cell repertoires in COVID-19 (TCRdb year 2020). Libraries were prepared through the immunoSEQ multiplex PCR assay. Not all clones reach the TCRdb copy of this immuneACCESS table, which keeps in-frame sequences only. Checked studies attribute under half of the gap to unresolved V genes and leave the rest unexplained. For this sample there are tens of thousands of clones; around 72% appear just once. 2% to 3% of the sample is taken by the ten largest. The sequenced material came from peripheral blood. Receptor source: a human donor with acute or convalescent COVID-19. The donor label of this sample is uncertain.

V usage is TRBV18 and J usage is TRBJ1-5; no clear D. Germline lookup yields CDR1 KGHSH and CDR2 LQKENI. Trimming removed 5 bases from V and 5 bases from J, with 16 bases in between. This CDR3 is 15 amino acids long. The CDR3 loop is CASSRGQDRDQPQHF. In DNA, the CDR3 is TGTGCCAGCTCAAGAGGGCAGGACCGAGATCAGCCCCAGCATTTT.

The CDR3 is CASSPGQGQETQYF. DNA for the CDR3: TGTGCCAGCTCACCAGGACAGGGACAAGAGACCCAGTACTTC. The V gene is TRBV18, the J gene TRBJ2-5, with TRBD1 matching over 8 bases. V gave up 2 bases and J gave up 2 bases; unmatched junction bases: 1. The CDR3 runs to 14 residues. CDR1 KGHSH and CDR2 LQKENI come from the germline V gene.

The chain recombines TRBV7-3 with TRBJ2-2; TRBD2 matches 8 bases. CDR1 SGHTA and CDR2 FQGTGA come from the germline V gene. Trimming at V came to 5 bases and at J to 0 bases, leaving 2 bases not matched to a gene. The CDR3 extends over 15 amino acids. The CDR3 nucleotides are TGTGCCAGCAGCCGAGCGGGAGCGAACACCGGGGAGCTGTTTTTT. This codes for CASSRAGANTGELFF.

CDR3 in DNA: TGTGCCAGCAGCTTGCTCCCGGACAGGGAAAATGAAAAACTGTTTTTT. Protein product: CASSLLPDRENEKLFF. The chain links TRBV5-5 to TRBJ1-4; 8 nucleotides align to TRBD1. V lost 1 base, J lost 5 bases, and 7 bases stayed unmatched. The CDR3 sequence is 16 residues long. Germline values: CDR1 SGHKS, CDR2 YYEKEE (reference sequence).

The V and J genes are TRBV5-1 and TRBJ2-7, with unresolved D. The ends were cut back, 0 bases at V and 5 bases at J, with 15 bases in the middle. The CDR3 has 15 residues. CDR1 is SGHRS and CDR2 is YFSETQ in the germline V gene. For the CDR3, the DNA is TGCGCCAGCAGCTTGGGCCCTTCGGTGGGCGACGAGCAGTACGTC. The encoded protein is CASSLGPSVGDEQYV.

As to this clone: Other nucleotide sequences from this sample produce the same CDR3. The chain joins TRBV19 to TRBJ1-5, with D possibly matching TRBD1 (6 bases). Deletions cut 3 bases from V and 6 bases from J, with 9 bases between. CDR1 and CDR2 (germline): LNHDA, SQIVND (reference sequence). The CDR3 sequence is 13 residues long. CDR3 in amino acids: CASSIRGLQPQHF. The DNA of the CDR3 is TGTGCCAGTAGTATCAGGGGTCTTCAGCCCCAGCATTTT.

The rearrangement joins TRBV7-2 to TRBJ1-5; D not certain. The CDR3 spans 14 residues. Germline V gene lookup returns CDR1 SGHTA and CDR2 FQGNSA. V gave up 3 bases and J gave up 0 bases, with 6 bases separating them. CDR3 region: CASSLDYSNQPQHF. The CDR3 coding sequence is TGTGCCAGCAGCTTGGACTATAGCAATCAGCCCCAGCATTTT.

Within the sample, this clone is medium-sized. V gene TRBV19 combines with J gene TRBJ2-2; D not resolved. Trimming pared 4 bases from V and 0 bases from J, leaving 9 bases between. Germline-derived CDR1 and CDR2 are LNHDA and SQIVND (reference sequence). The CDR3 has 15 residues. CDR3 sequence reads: CASSSGAANTGELFF. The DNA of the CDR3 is TGTGCCAGTAGTAGCGGAGCTGCGAACACCGGGGAGCTGTTTTTT.

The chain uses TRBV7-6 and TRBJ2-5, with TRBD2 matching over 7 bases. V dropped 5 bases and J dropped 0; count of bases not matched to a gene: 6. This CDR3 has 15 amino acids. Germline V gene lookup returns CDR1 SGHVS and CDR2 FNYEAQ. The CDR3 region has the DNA TGTGCCAGCAGCCCCCTAGCGGCGTACCAAGAGACCCAGTACTTC. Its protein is CASSPLAAYQETQYF.

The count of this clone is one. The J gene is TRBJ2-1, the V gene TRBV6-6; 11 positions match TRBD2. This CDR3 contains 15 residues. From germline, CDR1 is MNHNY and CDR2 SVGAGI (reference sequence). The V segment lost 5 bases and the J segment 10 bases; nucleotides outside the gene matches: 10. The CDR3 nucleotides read TGTGCCAGCAGTACTCTAGCGGGGGGCCCCAAGGAGCAGTTCTTC. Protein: CASSTLAGGPKEQFF.